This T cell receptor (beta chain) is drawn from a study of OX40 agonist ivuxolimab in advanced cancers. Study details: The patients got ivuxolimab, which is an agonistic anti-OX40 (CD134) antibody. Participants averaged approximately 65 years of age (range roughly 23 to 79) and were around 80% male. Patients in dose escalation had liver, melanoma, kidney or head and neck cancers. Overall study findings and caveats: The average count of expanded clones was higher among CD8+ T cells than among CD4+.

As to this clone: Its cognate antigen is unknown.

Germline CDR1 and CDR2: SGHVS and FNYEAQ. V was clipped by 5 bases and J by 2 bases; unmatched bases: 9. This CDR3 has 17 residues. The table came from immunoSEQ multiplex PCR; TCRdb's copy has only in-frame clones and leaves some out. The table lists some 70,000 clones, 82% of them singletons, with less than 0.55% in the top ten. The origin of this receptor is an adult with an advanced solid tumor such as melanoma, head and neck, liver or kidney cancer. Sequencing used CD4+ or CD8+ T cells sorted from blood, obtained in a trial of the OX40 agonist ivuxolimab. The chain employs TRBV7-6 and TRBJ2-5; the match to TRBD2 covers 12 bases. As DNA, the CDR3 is TGTGCCAGCAGCGTCACCGGGACTAGCGGGCCACAAGAGACCCAGTACTTC. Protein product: CASSVTGTSGPQETQYF.